The 6 T cell receptor beta chains presented below share a single source sample, sequenced in a study of T cells in Graves' hyperthyroidism and ophthalmopathy. RNA transcripts yielded amplified TCR beta CDR3 regions. HTBI primers were employed in a first-round RT-PCR of the TCR CDR3. Each CDR3 protein gets one entry after TCRdb re-called the multiplex PCR reads with MiXCR. The sample has around 690,000 distinct CDR3 sequences; 17% are singletons. Source material: blood. These receptors were collected from a man aged 50 to 59 with Graves' hyperthyroidism.

This clonotype has more than one count but fewer than ten. As DNA, the CDR3 is TGCGCCAGCAGCCAAAGTTTAGCGGGAGGACTGTACGAGCAGTACTTC. It translates to CASSQSLAGGLYEQYF. J is TRBJ2-7 and V is TRBV5-1; 10 bases align to TRBD2. Germline values: CDR1 SGHRS, CDR2 YFSETQ. The length of the CDR3 is 16 residues. Germline trimming cut 4 bases from V and 4 bases from J; bases unmatched to any gene: 11.

This clonotype was detected a few times. CDR3 coding DNA: TGTGCCAGCAGCTTATCAGAAAGCTATGGCTACACCTTC. Its protein is CASSLSESYGYTF. The V gene is TRBV7-9, the J gene TRBJ1-2; D is undetermined. V lost 2 bases and J lost 4, with 8 bases in between. Germline V gives CDR1 SEHNR, CDR2 FQNEAQ (reference sequence). This CDR3 is 13 amino acids long.

The genes are TRBV7-2 and TRBJ2-1; possibly TRBD1 for D (6 bases). The CDR3 length is 13 residues. Germline assignment: CDR1 SGHTA and CDR2 FQGNSA. Trimming cost V 8 bases and J 7 bases, with 15 bases left between them. The chain's CDR3 is CASGTGTRNEQFF. Here the CDR3 DNA reads TGTGCCAGCGGAACCGGGACAAGAAATGAGCAGTTCTTC.

Ten or more counts support this clonotype. V usage is TRBV28 and J usage is TRBJ1-5, with D maybe TRBD1 (6 bases). The CDR3 extends over 13 amino acids. Looked up from germline, CDR1 is MDHEN and CDR2 is SYDVKM. With 4 bases removed from V and 6 bases from J, the gap between germline ends came to 10 bases. CDR3 sequence: CASSWGGAQPQHF. The CDR3 DNA sequence: TGTGCCAGCAGTTGGGGGGGGGCTCAGCCCCAGCATTTT.

CDR3 region: CASSVGGGHGYEQYF. The CDR3 DNA reads as TGTGCCAGCAGCGTCGGAGGGGGTCATGGCTACGAGCAGTACTTC. The V call is TRBV9, the J call TRBJ2-7; perhaps D is TRBD1 or TRBD2 (6 bases each). V was cut by 2 bases and J by 3 bases, with 15 bases left in between. The germline CDR1 and CDR2 sequences are SGDLS and YYNGEE. CDR3 size: 15 residues.

In this sample, this clonotype turned up a few times. The chain has TRBV19 and TRBJ2-3, with a weak D call TRBD2 (5 bases). V was shortened by 3 bases and J by 4 bases, with 14 bases between the two germline ends. CDR3 size: 15 residues. CDR1 and CDR2 (germline): LNHDA, SQIVND (reference sequence). CDR3 protein: CASSILAGNADTQYF. In DNA form, the CDR3 reads TGTGCCAGTAGTATCCTGGCCGGGAATGCAGATACGCAGTATTTT.